A selection of T cell receptor beta chains follows, all from one sample in a study of cytomegalovirus exposure and HLA in healthy donors. TCRdb's copy holds only in-frame clones and misses some; the assay was immunoSEQ multiplex PCR. Among fewer than 150,000 clones listed, about 80% were seen once. The sequenced sample was PBMCs. The receptors were sampled from a man younger than 45 in good health. CDR3s include the opening cysteine and the closing phenylalanine or tryptophan. The D gene is left open where the match is weak. Not every row has a clone size; where given, it reads once, few, many or a size class.

cdr3_aa: CASSLAWRSRGNEQFF; cdr3_nt: TGTGCCAGCAGCTTAGCGTGGCGGTCTCGGGGCAATGAGCAGTTCTTC; v_call: TRBV7-2; clone_size: .; j_call: TRBJ2-1; d_call: .
cdr3_aa: CASSPMGALRSYEQYF; cdr3_nt: TGTGCCAGCAGCCCCATGGGGGCGTTGAGGTCCTACGAGCAGTACTTC; v_call: TRBV14; clone_size: .; j_call: TRBJ2-7; d_call: .
cdr3_aa: CASSPYRGRSYEQYF; cdr3_nt: TGCGCCAGCAGCCCCTACAGGGGGCGCTCCTACGAGCAGTACTTC; v_call: TRBV5-1; clone_size: .; j_call: TRBJ2-7; d_call: TRBD1
cdr3_aa: CASSQSRYRSSYNEQFF; cdr3_nt: TGTGCCAGCAGCCAAAGTAGGTACAGGAGCTCCTACAATGAGCAGTTCTTC; v_call: TRBV9; clone_size: .; j_call: TRBJ2-1; d_call: .
cdr3_aa: CASSMTGTAEAFF; cdr3_nt: TGTGCCAGTAGTATGACCGGGACAGCTGAAGCTTTCTTT; v_call: TRBV19; clone_size: .; j_call: TRBJ1-1; d_call: TRBD1
cdr3_aa: CASSDYYGRSGANVLTF; cdr3_nt: TGTGCCAGCAGTGATTATTATGGGCGCTCTGGGGCCAACGTCCTGACTTTC; v_call: TRBV2; clone_size: .; j_call: TRBJ2-6; d_call: .
cdr3_aa: CASSYDGTGGYEQYF; cdr3_nt: TGTGCCAGCAGTTACGACGGGACAGGGGGCTACGAGCAGTACTTC; v_call: TRBV6-5; clone_size: .; j_call: TRBJ2-7; d_call: TRBD1
cdr3_aa: CASSQPGHPGLAGVLFF; cdr3_nt: TGTGCCAGCAGTCAGCCGGGACACCCTGGACTAGCGGGAGTGTTGTTCTTC; v_call: TRBV2; clone_size: .; j_call: TRBJ2-1; d_call: TRBD2
cdr3_aa: CASSHLGRDSQETQYF; cdr3_nt: TGCGCCAGCAGCCACCTTGGCCGGGACTCCCAAGAGACCCAGTACTTC; v_call: TRBV4-1; clone_size: .; j_call: TRBJ2-5; d_call: .
cdr3_aa: CASSLWAGGGEQYF; cdr3_nt: TGTGCCAGCAGCTTATGGGCGGGAGGAGGGGAGCAGTACTTC; v_call: TRBV11-2; clone_size: .; j_call: TRBJ2-7; d_call: TRBD2
cdr3_aa: CASSPLSGGNTEAFF; cdr3_nt: TGCGCCAGCAGCCCGCTTAGCGGAGGGAACACTGAAGCTTTCTTT; v_call: TRBV5-1; clone_size: .; j_call: TRBJ1-1; d_call: .
cdr3_aa: CASSLGGRGWYTEAFF; cdr3_nt: TGTGCCAGCAGCTTGGGGGGTCGGGGGTGGTACACTGAAGCTTTCTTT; v_call: TRBV5-4; clone_size: once; j_call: TRBJ1-1; d_call: .
cdr3_aa: CASSPGTGFGEQFF; cdr3_nt: TGTGCCAGCAGTCCAGGGACAGGGTTCGGTGAGCAGTTCTTC; v_call: TRBV27; clone_size: few; j_call: TRBJ2-1; d_call: TRBD1
cdr3_aa: CASSPTGTEAFF; cdr3_nt: TGTGCCAGCAGCCCCACAGGTACTGAAGCTTTCTTT; v_call: TRBV7-8; clone_size: few; j_call: TRBJ1-1; d_call: .
cdr3_aa: CASSPRGLTYEQYF; cdr3_nt: TGTGCCAGCAGCCCAAGGGGGCTGACCTACGAGCAGTACTTC; v_call: TRBV11-3; clone_size: .; j_call: TRBJ2-7; d_call: TRBD1
cdr3_aa: CASSVGTVSYEQYF; cdr3_nt: TGTGCCAGCAGCGTAGGGACAGTGTCCTACGAGCAGTACTTC; v_call: TRBV7-2; clone_size: .; j_call: TRBJ2-7; d_call: TRBD1
cdr3_aa: CASSFSPNTEAFF; cdr3_nt: TGTGCCAGCAGCTTCTCCCCCAACACTGAAGCTTTCTTT; v_call: TRBV7-3; clone_size: .; j_call: TRBJ1-1; d_call: .
cdr3_aa: CAWSVGAYDEQFF; cdr3_nt: TGTGCCTGGAGTGTGGGGGCGTACGATGAGCAGTTCTTC; v_call: TRBV30; clone_size: .; j_call: TRBJ2-1; d_call: .
cdr3_aa: CASSPTGGKNEKLFF; cdr3_nt: TGTGCCAGCAGCCCGACAGGGGGCAAAAATGAAAAACTGTTTTTT; v_call: TRBV9; clone_size: .; j_call: TRBJ1-4; d_call: TRBD1
cdr3_aa: CSVHGREGGTGELFF; cdr3_nt: TGCAGCGTACATGGGCGGGAGGGTGGCACCGGGGAGCTGTTTTTT; v_call: TRBV29-1; clone_size: once; j_call: TRBJ2-2; d_call: TRBD2
cdr3_aa: CASSEAGGSPLHF; cdr3_nt: TGTGCCAGCAGTGAAGCCGGAGGTTCACCCCTCCACTTT; v_call: TRBV6-1; clone_size: .; j_call: TRBJ1-6; d_call: .
cdr3_aa: CASSHTHRTIPVDTEAFF; cdr3_nt: TGCGCCAGCAGTCATACCCACAGGACGATTCCTGTGGACACTGAAGCTTTCTTT; v_call: TRBV23-1; clone_size: .; j_call: TRBJ1-1; d_call: .
cdr3_aa: CASSVRDRDNEQFF; cdr3_nt: TGTGCCAGCAGTGTTCGGGACAGGGATAATGAGCAGTTCTTC; v_call: TRBV6-1; clone_size: .; j_call: TRBJ2-1; d_call: TRBD1
cdr3_aa: CASGLELAGGQEQYF; cdr3_nt: TGTGCCAGCGGACTTGAACTAGCGGGAGGTCAGGAGCAGTACTTC; v_call: TRBV27; clone_size: medium-sized; j_call: TRBJ2-7; d_call: TRBD2
cdr3_aa: CAIGGGATNEKLFF; cdr3_nt: TGTGCCATCGGCGGCGGGGCAACTAATGAAAAACTGTTTTTT; v_call: TRBV10-3; clone_size: .; j_call: TRBJ1-4; d_call: .